This T cell receptor beta chain was observed in a study of T cells in localized non-small cell lung cancer. The data were produced by immunoSEQ multiplex PCR, yet TCRdb's version contains in-frame clones alone and is incomplete. The repertoire holds about 1,600 clones, with about a quarter as singletons. The CDR3 sequence is 15 residues long. Germline-derived CDR1 and CDR2 are LGHNT and FRNRAP. In regard to this clone: The antigen is not known.

Study conclusions and caveats: Sequence data derive from only one tumor region, so heterogeneity remains possible. In uninvolved adjacent lung, T cell clonality reached its highest value, exceeding tumor. Within adjacent lung there appeared a median 57 of the top 100 tumor clones.

The rearrangement uses TRBV12-5 and TRBJ1-1, with a weak D call TRBD1 (6 bases). The receptor was derived from a male donor at least 60 years old with stage II squamous cell lung carcinoma. The sample was normal lung tissue next to the tumor, taken before any cancer treatment. CDR3 in DNA: TGTGCCAGCACCTTAGGGGGGCAGGTGAACACTGAAGCTTTCTTT. Encoded protein: CASTLGGQVNTEAFF.